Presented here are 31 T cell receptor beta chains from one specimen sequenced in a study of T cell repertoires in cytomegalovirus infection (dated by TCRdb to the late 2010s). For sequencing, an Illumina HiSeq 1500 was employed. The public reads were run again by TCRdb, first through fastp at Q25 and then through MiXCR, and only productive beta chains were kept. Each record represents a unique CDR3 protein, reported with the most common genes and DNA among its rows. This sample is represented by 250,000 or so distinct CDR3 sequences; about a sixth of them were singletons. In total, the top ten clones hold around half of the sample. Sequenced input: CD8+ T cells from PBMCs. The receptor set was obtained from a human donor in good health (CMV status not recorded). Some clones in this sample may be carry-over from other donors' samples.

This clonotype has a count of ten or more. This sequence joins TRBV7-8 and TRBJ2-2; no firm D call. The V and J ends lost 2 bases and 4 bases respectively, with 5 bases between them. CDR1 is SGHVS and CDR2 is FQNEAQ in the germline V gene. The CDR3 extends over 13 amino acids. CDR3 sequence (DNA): TGTGCCAGCAGCTTACTCGTCACCGGGGAGCTGTTTTTT. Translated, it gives CASSLLVTGELFF.

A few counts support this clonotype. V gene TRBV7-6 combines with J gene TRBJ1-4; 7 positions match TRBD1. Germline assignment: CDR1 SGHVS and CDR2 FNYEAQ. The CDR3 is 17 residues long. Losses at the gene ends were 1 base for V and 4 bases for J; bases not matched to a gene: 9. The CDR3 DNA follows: TGTGCCAGCAGCTTAGGGCCTGGGGACAGAGATAATGAAAAACTGTTTTTT. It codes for CASSLGPGDRDNEKLFF.

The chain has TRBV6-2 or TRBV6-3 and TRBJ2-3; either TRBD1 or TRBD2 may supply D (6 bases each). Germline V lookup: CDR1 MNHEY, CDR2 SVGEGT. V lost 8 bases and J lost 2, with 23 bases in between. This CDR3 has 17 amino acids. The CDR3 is CASAPEGVILFTDTQYF. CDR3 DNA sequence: TGTGCCAGCGCCCCGGAGGGGGTTATTCTATTCACAGATACGCAGTATTTT.

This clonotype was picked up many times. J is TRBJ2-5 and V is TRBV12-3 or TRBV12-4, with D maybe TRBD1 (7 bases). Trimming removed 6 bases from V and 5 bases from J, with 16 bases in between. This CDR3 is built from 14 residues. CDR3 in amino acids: CASRDGGQRETQYF. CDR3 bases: TGTGCCAGCAGGGACGGGGGACAGAGGGAGACCCAGTACTTC.

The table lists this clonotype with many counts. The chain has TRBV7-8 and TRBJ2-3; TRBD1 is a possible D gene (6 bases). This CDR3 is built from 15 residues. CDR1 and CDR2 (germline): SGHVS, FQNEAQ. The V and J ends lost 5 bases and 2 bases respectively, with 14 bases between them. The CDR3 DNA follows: TGTGCCAGCAGCCGCCCGGACAGCTCCACAGATACGCAGTATTTT. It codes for CASSRPDSSTDTQYF.

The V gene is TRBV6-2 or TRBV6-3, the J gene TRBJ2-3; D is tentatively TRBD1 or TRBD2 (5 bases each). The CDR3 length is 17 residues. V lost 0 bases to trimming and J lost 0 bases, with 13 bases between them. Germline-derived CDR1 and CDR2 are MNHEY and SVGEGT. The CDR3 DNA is TGTGCCAGCAGTTACTCTGGGACGGAAACTAGCACAGATACGCAGTATTTT. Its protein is CASSYSGTETSTDTQYF.

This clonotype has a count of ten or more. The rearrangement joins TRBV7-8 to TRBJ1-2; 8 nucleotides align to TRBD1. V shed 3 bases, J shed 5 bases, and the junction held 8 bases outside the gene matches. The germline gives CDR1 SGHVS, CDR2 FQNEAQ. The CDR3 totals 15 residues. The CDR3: CASSFLGQEYYGYTF. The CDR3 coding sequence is TGTGCCAGCAGCTTCCTGGGACAGGAATATTATGGCTACACCTTC.

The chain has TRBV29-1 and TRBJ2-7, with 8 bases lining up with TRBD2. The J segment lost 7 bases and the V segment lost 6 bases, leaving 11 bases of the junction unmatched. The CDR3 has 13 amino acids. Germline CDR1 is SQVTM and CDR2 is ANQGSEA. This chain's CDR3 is CSVRSGGAWEQYF. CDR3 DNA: TGCAGCGTACGGAGCGGGGGTGCATGGGAGCAGTACTTC.

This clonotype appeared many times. The DNA for the CDR3 is TGTGCCAGCAGCTCGAGCGGGGGGGGTGCAGATACGCAGTATTTT. It translates to CASSSSGGGADTQYF. V gene TRBV7-2 combines with J gene TRBJ2-3; 10 bases align to TRBD2. There are 15 residues in the CDR3. Germline V gene lookup returns CDR1 SGHTA and CDR2 FQGNSA. J was trimmed by 4 bases and V by 4 bases; bases with no gene match: 5.

CDR3: CASSRTGSPNEKLFF. In nucleotides, the CDR3 is TGTGCCAGCAGCCGCACAGGGTCTCCAAATGAAAAACTGTTTTTT. This sequence joins TRBV5-5 and TRBJ1-4; possible D gene TRBD1, 6 bases. The CDR3 covers 15 residues. V was shortened by 4 bases and J by 5 bases, with 15 bases between the two germline ends. Germline lookup yields CDR1 SGHKS and CDR2 YYEKEE (reference sequence).

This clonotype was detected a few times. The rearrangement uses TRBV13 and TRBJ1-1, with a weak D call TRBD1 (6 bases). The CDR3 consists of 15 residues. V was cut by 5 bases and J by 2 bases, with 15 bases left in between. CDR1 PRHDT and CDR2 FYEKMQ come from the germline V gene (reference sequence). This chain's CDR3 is CASSLQGTLNTEAFF. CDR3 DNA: TGTGCCAGCAGCCTCCAGGGGACACTCAACACTGAAGCTTTCTTT. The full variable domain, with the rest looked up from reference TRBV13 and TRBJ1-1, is AAGVIQSPRHLIKEKRETATLKCYPIPRHDTVYWYQQGPGQDPQFLISFYEKMQSDKGSIPDRFSAQQFSDYHSELNMSSLELGDSALYFCASSLQGTLNTEAFFGQGTRLTVV.

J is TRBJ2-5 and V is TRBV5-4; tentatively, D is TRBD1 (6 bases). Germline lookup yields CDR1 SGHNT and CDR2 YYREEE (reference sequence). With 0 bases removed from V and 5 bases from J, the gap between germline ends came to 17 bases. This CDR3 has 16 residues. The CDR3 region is CASSLVPGALGETQYF. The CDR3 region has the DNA TGTGCCAGCAGCTTGGTCCCAGGGGCCCTTGGCGAGACCCAGTACTTC.

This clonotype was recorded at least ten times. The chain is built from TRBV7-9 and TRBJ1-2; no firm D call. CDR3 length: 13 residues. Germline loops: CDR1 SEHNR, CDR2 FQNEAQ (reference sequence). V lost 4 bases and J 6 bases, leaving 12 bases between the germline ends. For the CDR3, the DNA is TGTGCCAGCAGCTCCTTAAATTGGGATGGCTACACCTTC. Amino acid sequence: CASSSLNWDGYTF.

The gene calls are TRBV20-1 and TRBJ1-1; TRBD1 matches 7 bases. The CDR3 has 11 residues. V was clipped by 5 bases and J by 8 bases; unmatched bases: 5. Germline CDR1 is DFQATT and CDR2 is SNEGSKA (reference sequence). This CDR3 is CSASRDREAFF. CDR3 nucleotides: TGCAGTGCTTCCCGGGACAGAGAAGCTTTCTTT.

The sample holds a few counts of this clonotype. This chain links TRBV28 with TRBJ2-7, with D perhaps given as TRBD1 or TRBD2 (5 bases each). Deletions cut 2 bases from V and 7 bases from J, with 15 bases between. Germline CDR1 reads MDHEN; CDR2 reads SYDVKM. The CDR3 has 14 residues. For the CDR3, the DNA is TGTGCCAGCAGTTTAATGGGACCCCTCCGGGAGCAGTACTTC. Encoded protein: CASSLMGPLREQYF.

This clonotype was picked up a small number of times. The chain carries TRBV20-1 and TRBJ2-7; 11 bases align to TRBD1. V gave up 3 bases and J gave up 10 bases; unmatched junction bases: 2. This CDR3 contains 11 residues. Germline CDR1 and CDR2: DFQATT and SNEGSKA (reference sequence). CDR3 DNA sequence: TGCAGTGCTAGGGGACAGGGGGGCCAGTACTTC. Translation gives CSARGQGGQYF.

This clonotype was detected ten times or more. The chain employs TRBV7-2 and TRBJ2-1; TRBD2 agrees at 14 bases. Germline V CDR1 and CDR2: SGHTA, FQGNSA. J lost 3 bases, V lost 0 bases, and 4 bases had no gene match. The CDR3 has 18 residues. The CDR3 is CASSLAGTSGGYYNEQFF. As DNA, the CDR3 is TGTGCCAGCAGCTTAGCTGGGACTAGCGGGGGCTACTACAATGAGCAGTTCTTC. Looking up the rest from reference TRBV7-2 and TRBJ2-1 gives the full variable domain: GAGVSQSPSNKVTEKGKDVELRCDPISGHTALYWYRQSLGQGLEFLIYFQGNSAPDKSGLPSDRFSAERTGGSVSTLTIQRTQQEDSAVYLCASSLAGTSGGYYNEQFFGPGTRLTVL.

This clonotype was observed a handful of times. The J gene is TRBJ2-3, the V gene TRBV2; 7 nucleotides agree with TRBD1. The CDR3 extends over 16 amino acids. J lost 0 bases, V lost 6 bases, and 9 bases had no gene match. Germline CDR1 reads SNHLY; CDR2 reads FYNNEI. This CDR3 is CASRALDRVSTDTQYF. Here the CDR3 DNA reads TGTGCCAGCAGGGCTCTCGACAGGGTTAGCACAGATACGCAGTATTTT.

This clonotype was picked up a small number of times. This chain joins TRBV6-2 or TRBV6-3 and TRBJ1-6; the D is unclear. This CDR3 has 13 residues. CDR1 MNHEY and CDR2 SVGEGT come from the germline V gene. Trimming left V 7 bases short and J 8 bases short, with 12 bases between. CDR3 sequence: CASTSAPYSPLHF. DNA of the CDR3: TGTGCCAGCACTTCCGCCCCCTATTCACCCCTCCACTTT.

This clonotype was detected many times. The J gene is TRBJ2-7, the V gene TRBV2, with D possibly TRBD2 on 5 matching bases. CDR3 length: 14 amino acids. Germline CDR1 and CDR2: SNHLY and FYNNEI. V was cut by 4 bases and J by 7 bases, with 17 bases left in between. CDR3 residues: CASSARAPQREQYF. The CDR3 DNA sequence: TGTGCCAGCAGTGCGAGGGCCCCCCAGAGGGAGCAGTACTTC.

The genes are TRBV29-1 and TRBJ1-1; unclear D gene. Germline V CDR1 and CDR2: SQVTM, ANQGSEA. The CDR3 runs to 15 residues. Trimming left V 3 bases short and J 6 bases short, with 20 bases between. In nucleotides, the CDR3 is TGCAGCGTTGACCCCCTTGGAGGGTACGGATCTGAAGCTTTCTTT. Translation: CSVDPLGGYGSEAFF.

Written as DNA, the CDR3 is TGTGCCAGCAGCTTTTTTTTACTAGCGACGAATGAGCAGTTCTTC. Amino acid sequence: CASSFFLLATNEQFF. This chain connects TRBV7-2 to TRBJ2-1, with 7 nucleotides matching TRBD2. V lost 3 bases, J lost 7 bases, and 9 bases stayed unmatched. CDR1 is SGHTA, CDR2 FQGNSA, per germline. The CDR3 has 15 residues. The entire variable domain, with the rest obtained from reference TRBV7-2 and TRBJ2-1, is as follows: GAGVSQSPSNKVTEKGKDVELRCDPISGHTALYWYRQSLGQGLEFLIYFQGNSAPDKSGLPSDRFSAERTGGSVSTLTIQRTQQEDSAVYLCASSFFLLATNEQFFGPGTRLTVL.

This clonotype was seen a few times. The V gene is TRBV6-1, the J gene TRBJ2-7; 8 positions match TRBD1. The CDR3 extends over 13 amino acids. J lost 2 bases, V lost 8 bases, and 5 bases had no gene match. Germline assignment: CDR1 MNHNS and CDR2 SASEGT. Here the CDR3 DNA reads TGTGCCAGCGCGCAGGGGGCCACCTACGAGCAGTACTTC. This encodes CASAQGATYEQYF.

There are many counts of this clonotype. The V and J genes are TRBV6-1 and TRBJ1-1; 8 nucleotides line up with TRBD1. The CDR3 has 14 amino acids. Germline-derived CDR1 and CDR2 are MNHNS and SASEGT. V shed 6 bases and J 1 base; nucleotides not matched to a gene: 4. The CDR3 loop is CASRGQGANTEAFF. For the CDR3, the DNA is TGTGCCAGCAGAGGACAGGGCGCGAACACTGAAGCTTTCTTT.

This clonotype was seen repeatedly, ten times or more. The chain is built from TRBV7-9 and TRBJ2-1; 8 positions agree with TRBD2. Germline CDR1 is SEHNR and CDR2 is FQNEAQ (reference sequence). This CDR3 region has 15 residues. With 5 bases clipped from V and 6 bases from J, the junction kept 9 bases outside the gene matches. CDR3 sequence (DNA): TGTGCCAGCAGCCTTAGCGGGGCCCGGCGCAATGAGCAGTTCTTC. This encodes CASSLSGARRNEQFF.

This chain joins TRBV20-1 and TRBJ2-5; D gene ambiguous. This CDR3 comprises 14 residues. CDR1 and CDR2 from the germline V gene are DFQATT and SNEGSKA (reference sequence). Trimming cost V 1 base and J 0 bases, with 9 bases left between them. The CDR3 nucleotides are TGCAGTGCTAGAGGGATGGGCAACCAAGAGACCCAGTACTTC. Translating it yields CSARGMGNQETQYF.

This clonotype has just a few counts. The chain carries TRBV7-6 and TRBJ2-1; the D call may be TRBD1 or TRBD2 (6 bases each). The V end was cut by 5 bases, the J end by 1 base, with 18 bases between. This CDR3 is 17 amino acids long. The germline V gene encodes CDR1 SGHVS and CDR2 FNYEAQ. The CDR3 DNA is TGTGCCAGCAGCCTAGGTCCGGGGGCGAGTTCCTACAATGAGCAGTTCTTC. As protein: CASSLGPGASSYNEQFF.

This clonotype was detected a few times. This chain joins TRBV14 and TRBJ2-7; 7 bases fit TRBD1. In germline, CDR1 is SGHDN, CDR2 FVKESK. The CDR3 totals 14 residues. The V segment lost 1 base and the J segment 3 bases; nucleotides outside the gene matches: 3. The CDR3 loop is CASSQAGTDYEQYF. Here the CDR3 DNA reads TGTGCCAGCAGCCAAGCCGGGACAGACTACGAGCAGTACTTC.

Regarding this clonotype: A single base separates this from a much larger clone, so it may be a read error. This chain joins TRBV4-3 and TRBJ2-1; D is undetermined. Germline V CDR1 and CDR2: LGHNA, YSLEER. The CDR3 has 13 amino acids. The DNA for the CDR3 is TGCGCCAGCAGCCAGATCGGTGAGAATGAGCTGTTCTTC. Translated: CASSQIGENELFF.

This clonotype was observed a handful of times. This CDR3 is CASSLSLQGRAEAFF. The CDR3 region has the DNA TGTGCCAGCAGCTTATCCCTACAGGGTCGCGCTGAAGCTTTCTTT. The gene calls are TRBV7-4 and TRBJ1-1; the D gene is possibly TRBD1 (6 bases). Germline V gene lookup returns CDR1 SGHVT and CDR2 SQSDAQ. Trimming stripped 2 bases from V and 6 bases from J, with 16 bases between. The CDR3 is 15 residues long.

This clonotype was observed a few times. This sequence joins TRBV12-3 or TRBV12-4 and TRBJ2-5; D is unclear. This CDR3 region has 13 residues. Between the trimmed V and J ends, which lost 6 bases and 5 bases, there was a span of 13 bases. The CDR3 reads CASSPNFGETQYF. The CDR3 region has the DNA TGTGCCAGCAGCCCTAACTTCGGCGAGACCCAGTACTTC.